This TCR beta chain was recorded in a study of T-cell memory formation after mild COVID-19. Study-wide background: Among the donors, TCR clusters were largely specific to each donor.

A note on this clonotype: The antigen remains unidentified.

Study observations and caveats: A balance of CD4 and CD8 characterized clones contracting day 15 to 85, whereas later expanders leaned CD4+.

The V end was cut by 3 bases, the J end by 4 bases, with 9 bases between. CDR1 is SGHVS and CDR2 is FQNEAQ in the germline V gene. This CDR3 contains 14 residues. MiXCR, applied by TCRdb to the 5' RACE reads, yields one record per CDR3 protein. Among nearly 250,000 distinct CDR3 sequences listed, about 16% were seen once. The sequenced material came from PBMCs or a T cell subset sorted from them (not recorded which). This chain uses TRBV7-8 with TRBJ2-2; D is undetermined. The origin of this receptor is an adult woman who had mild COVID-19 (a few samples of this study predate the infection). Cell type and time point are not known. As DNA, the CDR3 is TGTGCCAGCAGCTTCCGGGCTGGCACCGGGGAGCTGTTTTTT. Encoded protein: CASSFRAGTGELFF.